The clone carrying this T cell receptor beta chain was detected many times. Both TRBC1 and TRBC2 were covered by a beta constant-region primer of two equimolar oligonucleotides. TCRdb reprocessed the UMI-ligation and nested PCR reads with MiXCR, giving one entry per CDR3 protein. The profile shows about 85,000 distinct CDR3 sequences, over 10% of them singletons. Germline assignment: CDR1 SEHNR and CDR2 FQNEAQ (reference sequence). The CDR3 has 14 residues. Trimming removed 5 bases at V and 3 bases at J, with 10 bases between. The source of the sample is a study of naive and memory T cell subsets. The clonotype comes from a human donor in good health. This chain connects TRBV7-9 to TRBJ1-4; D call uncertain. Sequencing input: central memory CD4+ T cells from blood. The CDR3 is CASSPRWANEKLFF. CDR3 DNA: TGTGCCAGCAGCCCCCGGTGGGCTAATGAAAAACTGTTTTTT.